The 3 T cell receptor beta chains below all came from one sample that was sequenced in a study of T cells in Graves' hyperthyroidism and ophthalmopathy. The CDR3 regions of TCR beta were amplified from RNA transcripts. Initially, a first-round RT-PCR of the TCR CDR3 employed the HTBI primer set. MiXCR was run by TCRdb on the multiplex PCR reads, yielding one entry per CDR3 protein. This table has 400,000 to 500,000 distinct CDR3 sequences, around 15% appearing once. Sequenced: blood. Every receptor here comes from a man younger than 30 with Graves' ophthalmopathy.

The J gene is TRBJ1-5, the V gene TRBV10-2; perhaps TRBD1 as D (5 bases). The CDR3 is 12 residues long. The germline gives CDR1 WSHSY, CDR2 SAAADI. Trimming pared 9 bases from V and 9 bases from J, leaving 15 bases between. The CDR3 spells CASGGDGRPQHF. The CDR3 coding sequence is TGCGCCAGTGGGGGTGATGGGCGGCCCCAGCATTTT.

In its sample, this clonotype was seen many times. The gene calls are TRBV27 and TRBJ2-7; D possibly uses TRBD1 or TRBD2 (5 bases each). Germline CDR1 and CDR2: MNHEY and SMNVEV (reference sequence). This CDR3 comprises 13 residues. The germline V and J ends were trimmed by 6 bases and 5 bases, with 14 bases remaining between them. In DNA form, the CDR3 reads TGTGCCAGCAGGCGGGTTGGGGGACACGAGCAGTACTTC. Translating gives CASRRVGGHEQYF.

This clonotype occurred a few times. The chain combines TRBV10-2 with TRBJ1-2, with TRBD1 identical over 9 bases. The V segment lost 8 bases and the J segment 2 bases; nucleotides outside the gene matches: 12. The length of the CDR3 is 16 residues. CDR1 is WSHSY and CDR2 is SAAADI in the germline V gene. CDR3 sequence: CASWGGQGYNNYGYTF. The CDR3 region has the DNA TGCGCCAGCTGGGGGGGACAGGGATATAACAACTATGGCTACACCTTC.